The clone carrying this TCR beta chain was observed a single time. This CDR3 spans 14 amino acids. The germline CDR1 and CDR2 sequences are MDHEN and SYDVKM. Trimming took 7 bases from V and 0 from J, leaving 9 bases between them. The sample is drawn from a study of blood T cell repertoires in COVID-19. Assay used: immunoSEQ multiplex PCR; TCRdb lists only in-frame clones, some missing. In the table there are about 170,000 clones, around nine tenths of which are singletons. The V and J genes are TRBV28 and TRBJ2-2; TRBD1 is a possible D gene (6 bases). This receptor was identified in a woman aged 80 or over with COVID-19, enrolled during active disease. The sequenced sample was peripheral blood. The CDR3 loop is CASIDRSNTGELFF. The CDR3 DNA follows: TGTGCCAGCATCGACAGGTCGAACACCGGGGAGCTGTTTTTT. The full variable domain, its missing parts supplied by reference TRBV28 and TRBJ2-2, is DVKVTQSSRYLVKRTGEKVFLECVQDMDHENMFWYRQDPGLGLRLIYFSYDVKMKEKGDIPEGYSVSREKKERFSLILESASTNQTSMYLCASIDRSNTGELFFGEGSRLTVL.